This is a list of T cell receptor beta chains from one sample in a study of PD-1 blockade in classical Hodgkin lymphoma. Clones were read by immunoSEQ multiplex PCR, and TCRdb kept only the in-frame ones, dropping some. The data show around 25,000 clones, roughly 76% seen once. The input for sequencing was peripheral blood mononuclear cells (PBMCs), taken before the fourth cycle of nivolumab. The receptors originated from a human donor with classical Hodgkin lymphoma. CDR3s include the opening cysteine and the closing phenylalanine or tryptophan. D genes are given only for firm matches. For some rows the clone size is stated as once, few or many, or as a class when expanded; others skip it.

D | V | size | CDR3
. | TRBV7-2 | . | CASSLLNEQFF
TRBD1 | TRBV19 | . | CASGTGGRNTGELFF
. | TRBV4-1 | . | CASSQDQGNGYTF
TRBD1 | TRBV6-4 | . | CASSATGGASTDTQYF
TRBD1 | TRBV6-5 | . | CASSYGNRGNYGYTF
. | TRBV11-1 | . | CASGLLTLGDTQYF
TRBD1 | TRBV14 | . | CASSPGGVTEAFF
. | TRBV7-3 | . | CASSLTGVRDPLHF
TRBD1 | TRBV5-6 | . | CASSSTGGRSSGANVLTF
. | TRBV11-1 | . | CASSSAGNHGEQFF
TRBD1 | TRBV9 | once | CASSVPGTGGNGYTF
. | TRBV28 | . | CASSLGGRGDIQYF
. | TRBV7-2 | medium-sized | CASSLSKGGFPEAFF
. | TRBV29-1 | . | CSARQDLSYEQYF
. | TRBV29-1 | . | CSVGGTMNTEAFF
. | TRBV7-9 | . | CASSRTISSTDTQYF
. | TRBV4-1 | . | CASSPAELGWVGHGELFF
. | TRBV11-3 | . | CASSRQENTEAFF
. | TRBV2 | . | CASSEAYNEQFF
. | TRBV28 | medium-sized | CASSTAWSVSSYEQYF
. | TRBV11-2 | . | CASSSRVQPNSPLHF
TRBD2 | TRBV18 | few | CASSALRSGGSTGELFF
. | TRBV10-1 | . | CASSEREGTEAFF
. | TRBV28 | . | CASSLIGNIQYF
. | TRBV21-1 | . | CASSTTEVGGDTEAFF
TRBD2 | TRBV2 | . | CASYRLAGGYNEQFF
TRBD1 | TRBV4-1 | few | CASSQDPPHLAGGLTNYGYTF
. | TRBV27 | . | CASSFVRDFSIEKLFF
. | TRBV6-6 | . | CASSQGSREQFF
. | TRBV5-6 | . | CASSLAGLGSPLHF
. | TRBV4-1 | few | CASSQEAQANYGYTF
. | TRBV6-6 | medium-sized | CASGLYNYGYTF
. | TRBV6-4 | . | CASNEIGLRNTIYF
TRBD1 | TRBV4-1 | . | CASSQERSRGRTGELFF
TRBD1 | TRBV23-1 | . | CASSHPTGWSEKLFF
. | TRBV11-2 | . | CASSLETSHPQYF
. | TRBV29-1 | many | CSVATGLAQPQHF
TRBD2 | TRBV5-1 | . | CASTPTAGLRSGANVLTF
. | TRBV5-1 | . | CASSQMGGSGEKLFF
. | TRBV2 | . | CASSARINTEAFF
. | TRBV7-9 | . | CASSSQMNTEAFF
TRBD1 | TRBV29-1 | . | CSVRGQVYNEQFF
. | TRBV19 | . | CASKEAGSLLEQYF
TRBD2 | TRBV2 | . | CASSEDGRGSADTQYF
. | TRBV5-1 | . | CASSLVAGHTGELFF
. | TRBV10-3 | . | CAISEGGSGNQPQHF
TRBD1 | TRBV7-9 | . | CASSSTDRGLMVGNTIYF
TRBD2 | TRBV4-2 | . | CASSQDRHAGGQGDTQYF
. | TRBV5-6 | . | CANSLAGAINEQFF
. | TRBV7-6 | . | CASSLSNTGELFF
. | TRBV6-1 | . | CASILVAGGRDTQYF
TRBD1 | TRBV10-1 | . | CASRCDRAPGNTIYF
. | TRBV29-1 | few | CSVEGHTGLYGYTF
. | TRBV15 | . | CATSRERASEQFF
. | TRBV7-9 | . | CASSPPTSPETQYF
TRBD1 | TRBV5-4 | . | CASTSGQGGRETQYF
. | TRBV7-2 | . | CASSRGADPTDGYTF
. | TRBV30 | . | CAWRTEADTQYF
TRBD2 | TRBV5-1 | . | CASRRTSGDYNEQFF
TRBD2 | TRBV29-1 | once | CSVEGGLAGVRAQYF